This T cell receptor (beta chain) derives from a study of OX40 agonist ivuxolimab in advanced cancers. Across the study: A history of anti-PD-1, anti-PD-L1 or anti-CTLA-4 therapy was acceptable, and 40% to 45% had some.

Overall study results and limits: Mean expanded clone counts were higher in CD8+ than CD4+ T cells.

Using immunoSEQ multiplex PCR, the repertoire was profiled, and TCRdb retains in-frame clones only, with some absent. The table records about 50,000 clones, 80% of them present only once. By its share, this clone is medium-sized. Its cognate antigen is unknown. Germline V CDR1 and CDR2: WSHSY, SAAADI. The CDR3 spans 13 residues. The V and J ends lost 9 bases and 0 bases respectively, with 6 bases between them. The V and J genes are TRBV10-2 and TRBJ1-6; D is ambiguous. The sequence derives from an adult with an advanced solid tumor such as melanoma, head and neck, liver or kidney cancer. The material was CD4+ or CD8+ T cells sorted from blood, obtained in a trial of the OX40 agonist ivuxolimab. CDR3 nucleotide sequence: TGCGCCAGGGGTAACTCCTATAATTCACCCCTCCACTTT. Translation: CARGNSYNSPLHF.